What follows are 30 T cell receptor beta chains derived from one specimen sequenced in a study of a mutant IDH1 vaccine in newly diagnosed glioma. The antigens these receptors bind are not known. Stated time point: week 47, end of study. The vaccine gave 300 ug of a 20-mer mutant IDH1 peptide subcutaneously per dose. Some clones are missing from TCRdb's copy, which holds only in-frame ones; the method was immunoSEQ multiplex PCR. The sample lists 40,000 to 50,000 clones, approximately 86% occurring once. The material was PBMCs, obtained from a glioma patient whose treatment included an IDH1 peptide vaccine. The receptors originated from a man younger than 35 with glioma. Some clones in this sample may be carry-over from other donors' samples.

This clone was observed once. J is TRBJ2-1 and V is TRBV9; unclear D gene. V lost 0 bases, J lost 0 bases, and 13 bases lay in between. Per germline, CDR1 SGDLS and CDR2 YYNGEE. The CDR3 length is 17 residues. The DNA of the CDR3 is TGTGCCAGCAGCGTAGAAAGAGCAGAGCACTCCTACAATGAGCAGTTCTTC. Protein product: CASSVERAEHSYNEQFF.

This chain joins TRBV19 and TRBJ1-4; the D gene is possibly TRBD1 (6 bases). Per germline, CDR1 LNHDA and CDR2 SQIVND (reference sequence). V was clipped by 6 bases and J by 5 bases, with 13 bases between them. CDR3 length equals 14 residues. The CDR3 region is CASSPQGLNEKLFF. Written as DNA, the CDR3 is TGTGCCAGTAGCCCACAGGGTTTAAATGAAAAACTGTTTTTT.

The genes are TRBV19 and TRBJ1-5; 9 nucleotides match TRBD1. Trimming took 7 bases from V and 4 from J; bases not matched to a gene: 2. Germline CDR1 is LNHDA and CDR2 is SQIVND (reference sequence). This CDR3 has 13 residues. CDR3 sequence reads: CASIGTGNQPQHF. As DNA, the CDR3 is TGTGCCAGTATCGGGACAGGGAATCAGCCCCAGCATTTT.

DNA for the CDR3: TGTGCCAGCAGTGAAGATACCGAGGGTATGAACACTGAAGCTTTCTTT. It codes for CASSEDTEGMNTEAFF. The V call is TRBV2, the J call TRBJ1-1; D not resolved. V was pared by 1 base and J by 0 bases, with 12 bases between. Germline V gene lookup returns CDR1 SNHLY and CDR2 FYNNEI. CDR3 length equals 16 residues. Full variable domain (rest looked up from reference TRBV2 and TRBJ1-1): EPEVTQTPSHQVTQMGQEVILRCVPISNHLYFYWYRQILGQKVEFLVSFYNNEISEKSEIFDDQFSVERPDGSNFTLKIRSTKLEDSAMYFCASSEDTEGMNTEAFFGQGTRLTVV.

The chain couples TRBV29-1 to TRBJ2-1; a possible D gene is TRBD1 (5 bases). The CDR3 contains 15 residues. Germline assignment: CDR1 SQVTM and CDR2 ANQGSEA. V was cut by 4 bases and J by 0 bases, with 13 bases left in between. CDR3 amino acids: CSVGGKPGSYNEQFF. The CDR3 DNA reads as TGCAGCGTTGGGGGCAAACCCGGCTCCTACAATGAGCAGTTCTTC.

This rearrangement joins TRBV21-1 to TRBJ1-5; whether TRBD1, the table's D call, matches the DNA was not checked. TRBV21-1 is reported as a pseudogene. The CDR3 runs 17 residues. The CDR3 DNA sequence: TGTGCCAGCAAAATCTGGAACAGGACCTATAGCAATCAGCCCCAGCATTTT. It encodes CASKIWNRTYSNQPQHF.

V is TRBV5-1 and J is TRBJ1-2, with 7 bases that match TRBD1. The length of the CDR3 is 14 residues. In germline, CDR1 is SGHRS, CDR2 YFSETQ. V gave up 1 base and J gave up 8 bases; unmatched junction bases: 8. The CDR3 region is CASSLTGEVKGYTF. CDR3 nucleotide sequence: TGCGCCAGCAGCTTGACAGGGGAGGTGAAAGGCTACACCTTC.

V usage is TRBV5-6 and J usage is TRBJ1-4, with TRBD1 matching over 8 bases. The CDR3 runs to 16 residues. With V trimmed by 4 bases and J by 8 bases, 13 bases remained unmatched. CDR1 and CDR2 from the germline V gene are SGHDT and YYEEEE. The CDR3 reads CASSQGQVGGEEKLFF. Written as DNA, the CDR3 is TGTGCCAGCAGCCAGGGACAGGTTGGAGGGGAGGAAAAACTGTTTTTT.

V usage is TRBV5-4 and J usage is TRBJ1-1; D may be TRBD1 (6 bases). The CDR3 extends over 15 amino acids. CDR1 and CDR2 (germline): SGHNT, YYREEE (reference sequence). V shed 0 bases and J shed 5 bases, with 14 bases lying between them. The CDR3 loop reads CASSLAAGVYTEAFF. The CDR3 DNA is TGTGCCAGCAGCTTGGCGGCAGGGGTATATACTGAAGCTTTCTTT.

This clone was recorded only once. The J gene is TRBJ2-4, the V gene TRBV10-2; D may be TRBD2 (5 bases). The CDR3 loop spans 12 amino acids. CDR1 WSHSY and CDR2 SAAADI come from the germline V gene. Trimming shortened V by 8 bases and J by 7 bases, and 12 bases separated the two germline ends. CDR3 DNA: TGCGCCAGCGGGGAACTAGTGAACATTCAGTACTTC. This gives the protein CASGELVNIQYF.

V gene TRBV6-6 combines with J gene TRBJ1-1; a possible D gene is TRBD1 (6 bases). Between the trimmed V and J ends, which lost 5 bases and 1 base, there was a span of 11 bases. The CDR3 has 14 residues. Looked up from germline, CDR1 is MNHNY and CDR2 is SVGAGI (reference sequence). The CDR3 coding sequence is TGTGCCAGCAGTAAACAGGGTTCGAACACTGAAGCTTTCTTT. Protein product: CASSKQGSNTEAFF.

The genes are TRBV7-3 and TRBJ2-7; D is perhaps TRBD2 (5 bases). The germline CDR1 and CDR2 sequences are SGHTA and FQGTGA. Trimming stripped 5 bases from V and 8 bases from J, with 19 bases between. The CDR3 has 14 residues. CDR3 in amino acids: CASSQGQDREKQYF. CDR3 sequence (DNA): TGTGCCAGCAGCCAAGGGCAGGACCGGGAAAAGCAGTACTTC.

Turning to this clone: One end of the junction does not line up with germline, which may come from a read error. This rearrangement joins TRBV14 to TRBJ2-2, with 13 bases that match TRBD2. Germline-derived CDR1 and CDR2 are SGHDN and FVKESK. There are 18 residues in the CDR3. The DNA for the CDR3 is TGTGCCAGCAGCCAAGAACAGCGGACTAGCGGGGGAACCGGGGAGCCGTTTTTT. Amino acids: CASSQEQRTSGGTGEPFF.

CDR3 nucleotide sequence: TGTGCCAGCTCACCGAACAGAGGGAATCAGCCCCAGCATTTT. Translated, it gives CASSPNRGNQPQHF. The genes are TRBV18 and TRBJ1-5; no clear D gene. V lost 3 bases to trimming and J lost 4 bases, with 10 bases between them. Germline V gene data show CDR1 as KGHSH and CDR2 as LQKENI. The CDR3 runs to 14 residues.

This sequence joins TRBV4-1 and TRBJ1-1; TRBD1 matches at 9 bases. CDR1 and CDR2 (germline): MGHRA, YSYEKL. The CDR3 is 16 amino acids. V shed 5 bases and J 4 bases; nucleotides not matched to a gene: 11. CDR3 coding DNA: TGCGCCAGCAGCTTCCGCCGGGACAGGGTTTCCACTGAAGCTTTCTTT. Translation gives CASSFRRDRVSTEAFF.

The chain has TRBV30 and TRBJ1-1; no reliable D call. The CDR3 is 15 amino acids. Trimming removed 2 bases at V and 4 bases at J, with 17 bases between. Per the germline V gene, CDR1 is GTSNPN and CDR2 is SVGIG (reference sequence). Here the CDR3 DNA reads TGTGCCTGGAGTTTCCAGGTCACTTACGGCACTGAAGCTTTCTTT. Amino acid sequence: CAWSFQVTYGTEAFF.

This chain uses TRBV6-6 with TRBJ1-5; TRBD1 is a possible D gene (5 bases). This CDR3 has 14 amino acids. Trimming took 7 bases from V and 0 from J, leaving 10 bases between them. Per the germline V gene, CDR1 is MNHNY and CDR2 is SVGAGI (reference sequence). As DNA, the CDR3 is TGTGCCAGCATCGACAGCGATAGCAATCAGCCCCAGCATTTT. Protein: CASIDSDSNQPQHF.

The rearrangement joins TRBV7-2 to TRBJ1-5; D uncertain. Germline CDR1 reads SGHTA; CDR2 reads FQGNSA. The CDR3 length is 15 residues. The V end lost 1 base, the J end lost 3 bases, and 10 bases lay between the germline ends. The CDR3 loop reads CASSLVAEVNQPQHF. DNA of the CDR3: TGTGCCAGCAGCTTAGTGGCCGAGGTCAATCAGCCCCAGCATTTT.

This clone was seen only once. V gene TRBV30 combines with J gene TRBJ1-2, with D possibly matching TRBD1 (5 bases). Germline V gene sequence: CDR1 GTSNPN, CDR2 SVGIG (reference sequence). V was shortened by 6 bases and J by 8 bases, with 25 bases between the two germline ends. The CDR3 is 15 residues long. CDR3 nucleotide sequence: TGTGCCTGCCCCATCCGAGGGGTCACAGCTGGGGGCTACACCTTC. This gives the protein CACPIRGVTAGGYTF.

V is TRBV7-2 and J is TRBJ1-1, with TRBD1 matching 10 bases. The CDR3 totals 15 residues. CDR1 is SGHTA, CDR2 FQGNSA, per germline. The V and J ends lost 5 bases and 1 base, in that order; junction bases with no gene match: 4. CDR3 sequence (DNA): TGTGCCAGCAGCGCCCGGGACAGGGGGAACACTGAAGCTTTCTTT. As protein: CASSARDRGNTEAFF.

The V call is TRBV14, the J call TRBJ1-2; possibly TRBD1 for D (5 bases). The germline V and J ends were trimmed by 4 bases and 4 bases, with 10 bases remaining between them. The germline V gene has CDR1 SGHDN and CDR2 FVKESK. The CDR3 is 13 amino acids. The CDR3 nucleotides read TGTGCCAGCAGCCCCGACAGAACCTATGGCTACACCTTC. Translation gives CASSPDRTYGYTF.

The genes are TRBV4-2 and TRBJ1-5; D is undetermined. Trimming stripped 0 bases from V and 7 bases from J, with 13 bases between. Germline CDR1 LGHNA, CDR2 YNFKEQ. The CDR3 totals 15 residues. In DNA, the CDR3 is TGTGCCAGCAGCCAAGACCCCTCTCCAAACCAGCCCCAGCATTTT. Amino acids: CASSQDPSPNQPQHF.

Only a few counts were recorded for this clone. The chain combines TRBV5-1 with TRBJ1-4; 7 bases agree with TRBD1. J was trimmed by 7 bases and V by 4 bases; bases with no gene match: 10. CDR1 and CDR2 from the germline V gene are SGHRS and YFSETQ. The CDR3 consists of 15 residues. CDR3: CASSRRQGRSEKLFF. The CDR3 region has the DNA TGCGCCAGCAGCCGGAGACAGGGAAGAAGTGAAAAACTGTTTTTT.

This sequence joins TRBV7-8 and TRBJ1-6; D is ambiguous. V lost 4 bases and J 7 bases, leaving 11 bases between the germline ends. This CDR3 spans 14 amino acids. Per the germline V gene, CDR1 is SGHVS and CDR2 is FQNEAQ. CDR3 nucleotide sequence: TGTGCCAGCAGCTCCCGACGAGGAAATTCACCCCTCCACTTT. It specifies CASSSRRGNSPLHF.

Here the CDR3 DNA reads TGTGCCAGCAGTTACGGGGTAGAAATCTATGGCTACACCTTC. Translated: CASSYGVEIYGYTF. The V gene is TRBV6-6, the J gene TRBJ1-2; D not resolved. Germline assignment: CDR1 MNHNY and CDR2 SVGAGI (reference sequence). CDR3 size: 14 residues. V gave up 2 bases and J gave up 4 bases, with 11 bases separating them.

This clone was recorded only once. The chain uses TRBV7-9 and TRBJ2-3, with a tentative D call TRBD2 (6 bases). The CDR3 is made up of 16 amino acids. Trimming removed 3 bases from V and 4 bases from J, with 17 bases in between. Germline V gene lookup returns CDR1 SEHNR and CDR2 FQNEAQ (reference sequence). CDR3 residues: CASSFSGLHPPDTQYF. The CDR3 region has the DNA TGTGCCAGCAGCTTCTCGGGACTCCATCCCCCAGATACGCAGTATTTT.

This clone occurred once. As DNA, the CDR3 is TGTGCCAGCAGTCCTTTGGGAACTAACTATGGCTACACCTTC. Its translation: CASSPLGTNYGYTF. V gene TRBV27 combines with J gene TRBJ1-2; D is undetermined. Trimming took 5 bases from V and 0 from J, leaving 10 bases between them. The CDR3 loop spans 14 amino acids. Per germline, CDR1 MNHEY and CDR2 SMNVEV (reference sequence).

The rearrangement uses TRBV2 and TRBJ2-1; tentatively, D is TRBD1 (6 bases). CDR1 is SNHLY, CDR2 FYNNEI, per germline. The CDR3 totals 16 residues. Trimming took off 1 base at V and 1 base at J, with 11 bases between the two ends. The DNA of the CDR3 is TGTGCCAGCAGTGAAGTTGACAGGCTGTCCTACAATGAGCAGTTCTTC. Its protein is CASSEVDRLSYNEQFF.

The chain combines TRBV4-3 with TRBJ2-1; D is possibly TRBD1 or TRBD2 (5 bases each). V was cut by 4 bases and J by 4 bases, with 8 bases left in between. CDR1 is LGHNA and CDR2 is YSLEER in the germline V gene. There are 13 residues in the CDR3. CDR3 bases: TGCGCCAGCAGCCCGGGGCTATACAATGAGCAGTTCTTC. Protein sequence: CASSPGLYNEQFF.

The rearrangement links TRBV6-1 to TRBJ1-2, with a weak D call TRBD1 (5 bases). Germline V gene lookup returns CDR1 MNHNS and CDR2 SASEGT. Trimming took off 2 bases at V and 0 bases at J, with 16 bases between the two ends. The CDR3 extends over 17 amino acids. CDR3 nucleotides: TGTGCCAGCAGTGAATATCGCGGGGACGGGGCTAACTATGGCTACACCTTC. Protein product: CASSEYRGDGANYGYTF.